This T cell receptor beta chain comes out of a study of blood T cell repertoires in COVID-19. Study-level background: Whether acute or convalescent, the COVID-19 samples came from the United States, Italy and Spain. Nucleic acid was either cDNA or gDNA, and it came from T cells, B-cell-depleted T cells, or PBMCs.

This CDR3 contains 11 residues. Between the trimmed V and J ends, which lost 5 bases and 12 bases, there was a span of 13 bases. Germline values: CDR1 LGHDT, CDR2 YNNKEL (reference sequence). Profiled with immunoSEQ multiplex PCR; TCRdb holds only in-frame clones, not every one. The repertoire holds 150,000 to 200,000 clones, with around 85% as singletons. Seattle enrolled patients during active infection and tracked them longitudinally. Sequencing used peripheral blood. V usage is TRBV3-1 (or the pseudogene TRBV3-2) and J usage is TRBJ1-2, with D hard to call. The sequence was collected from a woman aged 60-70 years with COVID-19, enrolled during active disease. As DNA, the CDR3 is TGTGCCAGCAGCGGAGGGTTCACCGACACCTTC. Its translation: CASSGGFTDTF.